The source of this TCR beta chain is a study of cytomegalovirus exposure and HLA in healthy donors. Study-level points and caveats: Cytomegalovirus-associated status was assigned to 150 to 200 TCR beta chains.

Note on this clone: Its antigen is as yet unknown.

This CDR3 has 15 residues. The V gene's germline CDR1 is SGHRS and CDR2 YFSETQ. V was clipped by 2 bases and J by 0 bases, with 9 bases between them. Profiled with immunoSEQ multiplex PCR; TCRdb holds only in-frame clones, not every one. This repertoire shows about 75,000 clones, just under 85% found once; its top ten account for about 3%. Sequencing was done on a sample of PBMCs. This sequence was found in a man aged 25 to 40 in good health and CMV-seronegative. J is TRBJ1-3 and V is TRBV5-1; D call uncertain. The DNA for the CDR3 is TGCGCCAGCAGCTTCTACGGGAGCTCTGGAAACACCATATATTTT. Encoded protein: CASSFYGSSGNTIYF.